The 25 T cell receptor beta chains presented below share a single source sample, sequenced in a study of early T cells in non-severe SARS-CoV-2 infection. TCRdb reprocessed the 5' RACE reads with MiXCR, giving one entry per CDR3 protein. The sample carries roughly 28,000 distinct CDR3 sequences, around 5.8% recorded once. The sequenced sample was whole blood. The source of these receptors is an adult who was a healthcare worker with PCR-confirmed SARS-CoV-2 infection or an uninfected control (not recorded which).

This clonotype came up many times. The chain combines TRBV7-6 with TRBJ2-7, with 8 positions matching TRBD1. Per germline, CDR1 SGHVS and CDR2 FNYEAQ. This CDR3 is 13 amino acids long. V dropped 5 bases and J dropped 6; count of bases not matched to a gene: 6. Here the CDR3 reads CASSNRTGSEQYF. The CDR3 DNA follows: TGTGCCAGCAGCAATCGGACAGGGAGCGAGCAGTACTTC.

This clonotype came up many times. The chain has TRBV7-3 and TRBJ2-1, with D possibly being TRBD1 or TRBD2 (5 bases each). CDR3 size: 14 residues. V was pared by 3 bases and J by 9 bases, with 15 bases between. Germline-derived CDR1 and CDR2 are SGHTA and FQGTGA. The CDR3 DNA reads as TGTGCCAGCAGCTTTACACTTAAGGGGACTGAGCAGTTCTTC. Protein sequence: CASSFTLKGTEQFF. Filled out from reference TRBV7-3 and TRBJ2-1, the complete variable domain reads GAGVSQTPSNKVTEKGKYVELRCDPISGHTALYWYRQSLGQGPEFLIYFQGTGAADDSGLPNDRFFAVRPEGSVSTLKIQRTERGDSAVYLCASSFTLKGTEQFFGPGTRLTVL.

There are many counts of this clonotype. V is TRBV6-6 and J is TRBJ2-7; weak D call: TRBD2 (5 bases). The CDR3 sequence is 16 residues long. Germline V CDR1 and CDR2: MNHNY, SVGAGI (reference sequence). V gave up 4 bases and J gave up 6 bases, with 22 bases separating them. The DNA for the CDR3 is TGTGCCAGCAGTTTCACCCCGGGATCTGCCATCTCCGAGCAGTACTTC. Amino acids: CASSFTPGSAISEQYF.

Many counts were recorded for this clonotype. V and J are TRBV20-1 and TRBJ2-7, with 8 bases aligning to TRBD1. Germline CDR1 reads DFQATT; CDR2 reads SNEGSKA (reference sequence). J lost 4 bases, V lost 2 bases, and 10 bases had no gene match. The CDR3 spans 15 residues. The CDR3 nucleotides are TGCAGTGCTAGACGTTCACGGGACAGGACTTACGAGCAGTACTTC. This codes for CSARRSRDRTYEQYF.

CDR3 sequence reads: CASSLDRAPHEQYF. CDR3 coding DNA: TGTGCCAGCAGCTTGGATAGGGCCCCCCACGAGCAGTACTTC. The chain combines TRBV5-4 with TRBJ2-7; D unresolved. The ends were cut back, 0 bases at V and 5 bases at J, with 12 bases in the middle. There are 14 residues in the CDR3. CDR1 is SGHNT and CDR2 is YYREEE in the germline V gene (reference sequence).

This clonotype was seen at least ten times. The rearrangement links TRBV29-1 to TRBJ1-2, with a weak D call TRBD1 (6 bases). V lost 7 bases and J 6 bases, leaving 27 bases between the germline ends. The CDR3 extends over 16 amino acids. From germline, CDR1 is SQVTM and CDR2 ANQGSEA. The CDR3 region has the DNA TGCAGCGCCCATTCCCATGCGGGGGCGCCTTGGGATGGCTACACCTTC. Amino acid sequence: CSAHSHAGAPWDGYTF.

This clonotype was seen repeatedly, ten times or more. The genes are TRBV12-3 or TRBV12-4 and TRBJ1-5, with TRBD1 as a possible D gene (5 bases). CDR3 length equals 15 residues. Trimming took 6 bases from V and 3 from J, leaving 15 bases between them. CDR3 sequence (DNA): TGTGCCAGCAGGCCCCGGGACGGACACAATCAGCCCCAGCATTTT. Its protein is CASRPRDGHNQPQHF.

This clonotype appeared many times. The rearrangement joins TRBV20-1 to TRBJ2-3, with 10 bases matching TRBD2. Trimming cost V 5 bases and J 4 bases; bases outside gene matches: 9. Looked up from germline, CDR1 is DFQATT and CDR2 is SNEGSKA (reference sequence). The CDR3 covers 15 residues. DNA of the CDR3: TGCAGTGCTTACGAAGCGGGGGGGCCCTCAGATACGCAGTATTTT. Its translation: CSAYEAGGPSDTQYF.

Here the CDR3 reads CASSLTGWDIQYF. The CDR3 DNA reads TGTGCCAGCAGCTTGACAGGATGGGACATTCAGTACTTC. The rearrangement joins TRBV11-2 to TRBJ2-4; tentative D call: TRBD1 (6 bases). The CDR3 consists of 13 residues. V was pared by 3 bases and J by 8 bases, with 11 bases between. Germline V gives CDR1 SGHAT, CDR2 FQNNGV.

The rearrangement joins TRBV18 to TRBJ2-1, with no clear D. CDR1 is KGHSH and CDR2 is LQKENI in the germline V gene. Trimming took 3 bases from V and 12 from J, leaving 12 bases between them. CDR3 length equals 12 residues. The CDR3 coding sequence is TGTGCCAGCTCACCGGCTGCGAAAGGGCAGTTCTTC. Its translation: CASSPAAKGQFF.

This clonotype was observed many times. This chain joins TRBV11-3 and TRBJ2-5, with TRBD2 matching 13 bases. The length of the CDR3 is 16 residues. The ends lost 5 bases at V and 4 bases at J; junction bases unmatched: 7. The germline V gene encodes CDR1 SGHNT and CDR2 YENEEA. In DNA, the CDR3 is TGTGCCAGCAGCCCTACTAGCGGGAGGGCCGGAGAGACCCAGTACTTC. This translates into CASSPTSGRAGETQYF.

CDR3 residues: CASSPGARAQYF. The CDR3, as DNA: TGTGCCAGCAGCCCCGGGGCCAGGGCGCAGTATTTT. This chain links TRBV2 with TRBJ2-3; TRBD1 or TRBD2 may be the D gene (5 bases each). The CDR3 contains 12 residues. The V gene lost 6 bases and the J gene lost 10 bases, with 14 bases spanning the gap. Germline CDR1 reads SNHLY; CDR2 reads FYNNEI.

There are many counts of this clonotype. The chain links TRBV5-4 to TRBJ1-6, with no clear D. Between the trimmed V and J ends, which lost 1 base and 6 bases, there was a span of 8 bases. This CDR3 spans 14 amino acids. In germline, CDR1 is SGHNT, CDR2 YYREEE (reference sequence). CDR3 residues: CASSLLTANSPLHF. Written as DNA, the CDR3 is TGTGCCAGCAGCTTGTTAACAGCTAATTCACCCCTCCACTTT.

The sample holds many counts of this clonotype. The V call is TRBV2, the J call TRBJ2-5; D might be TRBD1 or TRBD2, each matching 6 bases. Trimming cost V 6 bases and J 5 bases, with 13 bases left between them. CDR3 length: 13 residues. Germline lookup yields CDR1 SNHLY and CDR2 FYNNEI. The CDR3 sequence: CASSDTGTETQYF. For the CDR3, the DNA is TGTGCCAGCAGCGATACAGGGACTGAGACCCAGTACTTC.

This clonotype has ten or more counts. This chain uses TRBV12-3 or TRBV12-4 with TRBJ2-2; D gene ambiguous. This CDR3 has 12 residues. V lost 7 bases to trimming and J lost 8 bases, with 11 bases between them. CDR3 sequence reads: CASTESEGELFF. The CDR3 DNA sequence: TGTGCCAGCACGGAGTCGGAGGGGGAGCTGTTTTTT.

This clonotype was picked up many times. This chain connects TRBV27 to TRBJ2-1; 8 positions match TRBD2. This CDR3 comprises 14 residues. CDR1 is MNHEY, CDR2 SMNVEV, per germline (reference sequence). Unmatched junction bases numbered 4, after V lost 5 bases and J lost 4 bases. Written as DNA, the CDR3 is TGTGCCAGCAGTCTGGGACTAGGATACAATGAGCAGTTCTTC. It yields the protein CASSLGLGYNEQFF.

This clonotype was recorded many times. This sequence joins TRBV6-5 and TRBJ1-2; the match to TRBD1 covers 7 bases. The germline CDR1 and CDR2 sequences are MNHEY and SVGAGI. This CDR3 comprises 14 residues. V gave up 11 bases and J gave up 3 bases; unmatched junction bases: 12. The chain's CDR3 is CAVRVRGQDYGYTF. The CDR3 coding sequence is TGTGCCGTGCGCGTAAGGGGGCAAGACTATGGCTACACCTTC.

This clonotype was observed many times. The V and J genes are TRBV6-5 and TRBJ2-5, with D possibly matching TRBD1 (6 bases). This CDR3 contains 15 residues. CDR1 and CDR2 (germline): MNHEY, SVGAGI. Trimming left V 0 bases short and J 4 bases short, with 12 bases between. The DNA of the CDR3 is TGTGCCAGCAGTTACTCGACGCTAGGGGGAGAGACCCAGTACTTC. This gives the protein CASSYSTLGGETQYF.

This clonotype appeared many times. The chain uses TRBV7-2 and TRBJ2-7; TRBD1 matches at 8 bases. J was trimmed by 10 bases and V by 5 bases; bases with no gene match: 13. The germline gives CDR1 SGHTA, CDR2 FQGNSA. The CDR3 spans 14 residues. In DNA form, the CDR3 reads TGTGCCAGCAGCCCAGTGGGGACAGGCTTCCGACAGTACTTC. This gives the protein CASSPVGTGFRQYF.

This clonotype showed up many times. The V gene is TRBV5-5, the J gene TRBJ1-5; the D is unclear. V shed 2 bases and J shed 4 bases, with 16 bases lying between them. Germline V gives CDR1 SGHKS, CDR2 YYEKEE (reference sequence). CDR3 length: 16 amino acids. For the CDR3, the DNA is TGTGCCAGCAGCTTCCTCGGTGGGATGAGTAATCAGCCCCAGCATTTT. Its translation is CASSFLGGMSNQPQHF. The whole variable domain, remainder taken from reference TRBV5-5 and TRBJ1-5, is DAGVTQSPTHLIKTRGQQVTLRCSPISGHKSVSWYQQVLGQGPQFIFQYYEKEERGRGNFPDRFSARQFPNYSSELNVNALLLGDSALYLCASSFLGGMSNQPQHFGDGTRLSIL.

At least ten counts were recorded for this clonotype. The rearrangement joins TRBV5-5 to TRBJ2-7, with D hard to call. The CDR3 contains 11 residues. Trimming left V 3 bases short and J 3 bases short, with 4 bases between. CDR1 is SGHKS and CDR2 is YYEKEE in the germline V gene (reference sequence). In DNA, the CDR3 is TGTGCCAGCAGCTACGACTACGAGCAGTACTTC. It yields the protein CASSYDYEQYF.

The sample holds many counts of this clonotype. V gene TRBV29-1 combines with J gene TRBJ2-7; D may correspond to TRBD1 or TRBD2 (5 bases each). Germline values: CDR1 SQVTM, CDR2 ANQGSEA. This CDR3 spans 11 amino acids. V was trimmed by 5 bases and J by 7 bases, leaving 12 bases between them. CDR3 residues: CSVRTWGEQYF. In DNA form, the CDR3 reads TGCAGCGTTCGTACTTGGGGGGAGCAGTACTTC.

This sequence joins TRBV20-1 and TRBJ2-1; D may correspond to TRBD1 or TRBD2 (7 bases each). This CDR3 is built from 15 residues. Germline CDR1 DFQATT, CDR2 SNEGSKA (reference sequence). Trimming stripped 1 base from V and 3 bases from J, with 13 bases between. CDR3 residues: CSARAGRGGYNEQFF. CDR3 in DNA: TGCAGTGCTAGAGCCGGCAGGGGGGGCTACAATGAGCAGTTCTTC.

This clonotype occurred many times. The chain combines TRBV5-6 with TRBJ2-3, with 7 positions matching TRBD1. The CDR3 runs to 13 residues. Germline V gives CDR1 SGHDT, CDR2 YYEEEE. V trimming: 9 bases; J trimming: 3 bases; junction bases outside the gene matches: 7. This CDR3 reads CATSTGTTDTQYF. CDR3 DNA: TGTGCCACCTCGACAGGGACGACAGATACGCAGTATTTT.

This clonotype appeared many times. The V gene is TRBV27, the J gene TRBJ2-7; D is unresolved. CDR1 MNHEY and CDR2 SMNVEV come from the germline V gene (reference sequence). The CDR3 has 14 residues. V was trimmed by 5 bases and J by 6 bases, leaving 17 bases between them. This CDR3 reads CASSALSENSEQYF. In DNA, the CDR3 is TGTGCCAGCAGTGCATTAAGCGAAAACTCCGAGCAGTACTTC.